This TCR beta chain is from a study of cytomegalovirus exposure and HLA in healthy donors. Profiling relied on immunoSEQ multiplex PCR, and the TCRdb table lists in-frame clones only, not all of them. Of tens of thousands of clones listed, about 88% are singletons. CDR3 length: 13 amino acids. V lost 6 bases, J lost 11 bases, and 9 bases stayed unmatched. Germline CDR1 reads MNHEY; CDR2 reads SMNVEV (reference sequence). This clone was observed once. What it binds is not known. Study results and caveats: Cytomegalovirus status, reportedly, was diagnosed with high specificity and sensitivity by the classifier.

This sequence was found in a woman in her thirties in good health and CMV-seronegative. The sequencing sample was made of PBMCs. V is TRBV27 and J is TRBJ2-4, with 8 bases matching TRBD1. The CDR3 loop is CASRKDRASVQYF. The DNA for the CDR3 is TGTGCCAGCAGGAAGGACAGGGCTTCTGTTCAGTACTTC.